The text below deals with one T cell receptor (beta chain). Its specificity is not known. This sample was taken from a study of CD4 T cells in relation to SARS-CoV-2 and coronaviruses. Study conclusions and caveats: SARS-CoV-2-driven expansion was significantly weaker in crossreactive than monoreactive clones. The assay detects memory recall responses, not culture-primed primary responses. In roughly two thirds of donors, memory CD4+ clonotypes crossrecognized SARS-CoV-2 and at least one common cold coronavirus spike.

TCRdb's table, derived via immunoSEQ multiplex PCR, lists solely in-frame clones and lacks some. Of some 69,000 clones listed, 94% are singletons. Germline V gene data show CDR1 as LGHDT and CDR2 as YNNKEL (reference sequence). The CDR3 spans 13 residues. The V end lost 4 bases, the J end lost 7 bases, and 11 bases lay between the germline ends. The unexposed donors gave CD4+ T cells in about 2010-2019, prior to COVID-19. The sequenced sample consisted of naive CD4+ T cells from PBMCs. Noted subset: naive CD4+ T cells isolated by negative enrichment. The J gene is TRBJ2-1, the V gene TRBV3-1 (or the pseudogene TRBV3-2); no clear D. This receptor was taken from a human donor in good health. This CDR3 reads CASSRRSSNEQFF. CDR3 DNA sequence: TGTGCCAGCAGCCGGCGGTCCTCGAATGAGCAGTTCTTC.